The T cell receptor (beta chain) described here comes from a study of cytomegalovirus exposure and HLA in healthy donors. Data came from immunoSEQ multiplex PCR; TCRdb stores just in-frame clones and leaves some out. The sample includes about 160,000 clones, 65% to 90% of them seen just once. Notes on the study in general: Researchers catalogued roughly 150 TCR beta chains as cytomegalovirus-associated.

In the case of this clone: Its cognate antigen is unknown.

Germline values: CDR1 SGDLS, CDR2 YYNGEE. V lost 4 bases to trimming and J lost 4 bases, with 11 bases between them. The CDR3 has 13 residues. The donors were members of the roughly 120-subject validation cohort (separate from the approximately 670-subject first cohort). This clonotype was sampled from a woman aged 18-35 years in good health and CMV-seronegative. Material: PBMCs. The chain joins TRBV9 to TRBJ1-2; a weak D match, TRBD1 (5 bases). The CDR3 DNA sequence: TGTGCCAGCAGCCTACCGGGGGGCTATGGCTACACCTTC. Its protein product is CASSLPGGYGYTF.